This T cell receptor (beta chain) was retrieved from a study of T cell responses to AZD1222 COVID-19 vaccine. Study-wide results and caveats: Regions 160-218 and 743-854 dominated among vaccine-associated CD4 TCRs spanning spike. The number of AZD1222 recipients seropositive at baseline was only 6 or 7. Most donors were white British, females outnumbered males, and clonal diversity was possibly underestimated. The peak T cell response came first, and repertoires were sampled only after it.

Turning to this clone: Its antigen is not identified.

Libraries were prepared by immunoSEQ multiplex PCR; TCRdb keeps only in-frame clonotypes and omits some of them. The profile covers about 81,000 clones, with about 91% appearing a single time and about 8% taken by the ten largest. The germline V gene has CDR1 MNHEY and CDR2 SMNVEV (reference sequence). V lost 3 bases and J lost 5, with 10 bases in between. The CDR3 sequence is 14 residues long. The material sequenced was peripheral blood, taken 28 days after the second AZD1222 dose. The TCR sequence derives from an adult who received the AZD1222 COVID-19 vaccine. V gene TRBV27 combines with J gene TRBJ1-4; D unresolved. The CDR3 bases are TGTGCCAGCAGTTTGGGTTTTCGAAATGAAAAACTGTTTTTT. Translated, it gives CASSLGFRNEKLFF.